These 8 T cell receptor beta chains share one sample of origin, sequenced in a study of blood T cell repertoires in COVID-19. Produced via immunoSEQ multiplex PCR; TCRdb's table is partial and in-frame only. The sample lists 100,000 to 120,000 clones; about 76% were seen once. Sample: peripheral blood. These receptors came from an elderly man with acute or convalescent COVID-19.

This clone was recorded once. The chain carries TRBV11-3 and TRBJ2-2; maybe TRBD2 (5 bases). Germline values: CDR1 SGHNT, CDR2 YENEEA. The ends were cut back, 3 bases at V and 0 bases at J, with 8 bases in the middle. The CDR3 consists of 15 residues. As DNA, the CDR3 is TGTGCCAGCAGCTTTTCGGGGACGAACACCGGGGAGCTGTTTTTT. Its protein product is CASSFSGTNTGELFF.

V is TRBV4-2 and J is TRBJ1-6; D is unclear. CDR3 length: 12 residues. Trimming removed 3 bases at V and 7 bases at J, with 4 bases between. The germline V gene encodes CDR1 LGHNA and CDR2 YNFKEQ. CDR3 amino acids: CASSHRNSPLHF. The CDR3 DNA reads as TGTGCCAGCAGCCACCGGAATTCACCCCTCCACTTT.

The CDR3 DNA follows: TGCGCCACCCCTCGTCCAGGGGCCGTCAACACCGGGGAGCTGTTTTTT. Translation gives CATPRPGAVNTGELFF. The chain recombines TRBV10-2 with TRBJ2-2, with D tentatively TRBD1 (6 bases). The V gene's germline CDR1 is WSHSY and CDR2 SAAADI. This CDR3 is built from 16 residues. Trimming removed 10 bases from V and 2 bases from J, with 20 bases in between.

V and J are TRBV2 and TRBJ1-1; 8 bases align to TRBD1. The germline CDR1 and CDR2 sequences are SNHLY and FYNNEI. CDR3 length equals 14 residues. V gave up 7 bases and J gave up 1 base; unmatched junction bases: 5. DNA for the CDR3: TGTGCCAGCAATGCGGACAGGGCGAACACTGAAGCTTTCTTT. Its translation: CASNADRANTEAFF.

This clone occurred once. This chain links TRBV5-5 with TRBJ1-5, with D possibly being TRBD1 (6 bases). From germline, CDR1 is SGHKS and CDR2 YYEKEE (reference sequence). This CDR3 has 16 residues. Trimming left V 2 bases short and J 3 bases short, with 15 bases between. CDR3 nucleotide sequence: TGTGCCAGCAGCTTAACAGGGATGACTATCAATCAGCCCCAGCATTTT. It is translated as CASSLTGMTINQPQHF.

This clone was seen just once. The CDR3 loop reads CASRRLAGVSGELFF. The CDR3 DNA follows: TGTGCCAGCAGGAGACTAGCGGGAGTCTCCGGGGAGCTGTTTTTT. The chain uses TRBV7-2 and TRBJ2-2, with 12 bases that match TRBD2. Germline V gene sequence: CDR1 SGHTA, CDR2 FQGNSA. J lost 6 bases, V lost 6 bases, and 5 bases had no gene match. The CDR3 is 15 residues long. The full variable domain, completed using reference TRBV7-2 and TRBJ2-2, is GAGVSQSPSNKVTEKGKDVELRCDPISGHTALYWYRQSLGQGLEFLIYFQGNSAPDKSGLPSDRFSAERTGGSVSTLTIQRTQQEDSAVYLCASRRLAGVSGELFFGEGSRLTVL.

This chain links TRBV19 with TRBJ2-1, with D tentatively TRBD2 (6 bases). V gave up 4 bases and J gave up 15 bases, with 10 bases separating them. The germline CDR1 and CDR2 sequences are LNHDA and SQIVND (reference sequence). The CDR3 contains 10 residues. The CDR3 coding sequence is TGTGCCAGTAGTACGACTAGGATGTTCTTC. Residues: CASSTTRMFF.

Written as DNA, the CDR3 is TGCGCCAGCAACAGGTACCCCGGCCTGTCTGAAAAACTGTTTTTT. The encoded protein is CASNRYPGLSEKLFF. This chain connects TRBV5-1 to TRBJ1-4; tentatively, D is TRBD1 (5 bases). The CDR3 consists of 15 residues. With 6 bases removed from V and 7 bases from J, the gap between germline ends came to 19 bases. From germline, CDR1 is SGHRS and CDR2 YFSETQ.